The present entry profiles one T cell receptor (beta chain) with its context. Its recognized antigen is unknown. Base qualities were left out, and no much larger clone turns up one base away. The cohort consisted of 666 healthy bone marrow donors. All cohort members were sampled while nominally healthy, although unrecorded immune exposures were likely present. The donor was CMV seronegative and belonged to the group of roughly 330 seronegative cohort members. A peripheral blood sample was provided by each donor, and peripheral blood mononuclear cells were used for TCR beta sequencing. Genomic DNA extraction from the blood cell samples was performed with the Qiagen DNeasy Blood Extraction Kit. At the junction V is shortened by 6 bases and J by 2 bases, with 12 bases in between. There are 14 amino acids in the CDR3, from cysteine to phenylalanine inclusive. The kept DNA is CDR3 alone, 42 bases in frame from the first base. The germline V gene provides CDR1 SGHDT and CDR2 YYEEEE.

Library preparation used the immunoSEQ multiplex PCR assay. The multiplex PCR relied on a mix of 60 forward primers for TCR Vbeta segments and 13 reverse primers for TCR Jbeta segments. The CDR3 region of rearranged TCR beta genes was amplified from genomic DNA by a multiplex PCR assay. The amplified TCR beta libraries were sequenced on the Illumina HiSeq System as 87-base-pair reads. On the study's bioinformatics: Across the 600 to 700 repertoires, a later analysis counted 78 million or so unique TCR beta chains, approximately 10 million of which were shared by at least two donors. A nearest-neighbor algorithm error-corrected the raw reads and collapsed the reads into unique sequences, merging closely related sequences to remove PCR and sequencing errors. CDR3 sequences were aligned to IMGT reference sequences to assign V, D and J gene segments. For a sequence to be retained, a match of at least six nucleotides to both a V gene segment and a J gene segment was required. A rearrangement was called productive if the CDR3 had no stop codons and remained in frame with V and J, and every other rearrangement was called non-productive. Following IMGT convention, CDR3 was defined as the stretch from the second conserved V-encoded cysteine to the conserved J-encoded phenylalanine. The earlier analysis of 500 to 600 of the donors excluded sequences that lacked an unambiguous match to a single V gene segment. An earlier analysis of fewer than 650 of the donors classified V segments as functional when productive rearrangements were above 56.7% and as segregating when the standard deviation between donors was above 5%. A statistical classification framework was built to diagnose cytomegalovirus status from the catalog of TCR beta chain sequences. In a later analysis, TCR nucleotide sequences were compared against IMGT/GENE-DB human TR gene sequences so that V and J genes could be assigned. The TCRdist pipeline was used in a later analysis to assign CDR3 sequences and most-parsimonious VDJ recombination scenarios. In a later analysis, each TCR beta chain was defined by its CDR3 amino acid sequence together with its V-gene family, and reads without a unique V-gene family were excluded. To address suspected cross-contamination and a sequencing artifact, a later analysis removed approximately 600 highly shared, low-generation-probability nucleotide sequences. A later analysis calculated a clonal expansion index for each public chain from normalized within-repertoire ranks of inferred template counts. In a later analysis, generation probabilities were computed with a VDJ recombination model fitted to out-of-frame rearrangements, and the resulting probabilities were checked against IGoR. A later analysis scored TCR-TCR, TCR-HLA and TCR-CMV co-occurrence with hypergeometric tests, applying a repertoire-size bias correction to TCR pairs. A later analysis estimated false discovery rates by permuting HLA or CMV assignments 20 times. In a later analysis, co-occurring TCRs were grouped using DBSCAN, with TCRdist sequence similarity added in when clustering inside HLA-allele-positive subsets. Repertoires with fewer than 30,000 or more than 120,000 public chains were left out of co-occurrence clustering, as were four to six repertoires with anomalous nucleotide sharing. TCRdb holds this immuneACCESS table with in-frame rearrangements only. Some clones are missing; in checked studies, unresolved V genes explain under half, and the rest has no known cause. The V and J calls and clone size are taken from that table; D and trimming were inferred from the DNA. The sample data list about 160,000 clones, and less than 80% of these were observed just once. The biggest ten clones account for about 4.4% of the sample.

This sample was taken from a study of cytomegalovirus exposure and HLA in healthy donors listed by TCRdb under 2017. Some background on the complete study: An earlier analysis of more than 550 of the donors reported approximately 260 Gb of sequence data and 100 million to 120 million unique TCR beta sequences obtained from 150 million to 200 million T cells. Several DR-DQ haplotypes were handled as single units for association and clustering, since linkage in the cohort was strong. Donor age, sex, ethnicity and CMV serostatus were compiled together with the repertoire data. The study aimed to test whether cataloging public T cell receptors could reveal signatures of past pathogen exposure. A later genetic analysis used genome-wide SNP genotypes for about 55% of the 666 donors, treating that subset as a discovery cohort. On average, about 200,000 unique TCR beta nucleotide sequences were sequenced per donor among a few hundred genotyped donors of the cohort, with roughly 18% of those sequences being non-productive. An early release covering 550 to 700 HLA-typed donors comprised about 300 gigabases of sequencing data and tens of millions of unique TCR sequences. An earlier analysis of 587 of the donors applied high-throughput TCR beta sequencing to assess whether each TCR beta V gene segment acted as functional or pseudogenic. A later analysis re-analyzed previously published TCR beta repertoires from 600 to 850 donors and added high-resolution HLA genotyping to study TCR occurrence patterns. HLA typing covered class I and class II loci at four-digit resolution. In the later analysis, no new phenotypic data were used to find candidate immune exposures; instead, reliance was placed on TCR beta sequences and their occurrence across donors. The genetic ancestry cluster associated with self-reported Caucasian donors included around 76% of the approximately 400 genotyped donors. The study used immunosequencing to profile the T cell repertoires of 666 subjects and linked those repertoires to cytomegalovirus serostatus. High-throughput TCR immunosequencing, statistical association of individual TCRs with disease status, and machine learning were combined to predict cytomegalovirus infection status. Every discovery cohort repertoire had been produced on one sequencing platform. The number of donors typed differed by locus, with roughly 620-630 for A, B, C, DRB1 and DQB1, around 520 for DQA1, approximately 580 for DPA1, and some 470 for DPB1. Besides the first cohort of around 670 subjects, a separate validation cohort made up of roughly 130 different subjects was used.

What the research found in general, with its limitations: In vitro tests confirmed that a few of the cytomegalovirus-associated TCR beta chains recognize cytomegalovirus antigens. Compared with equally common non-associated chains, HLA-associated TCR beta chains in a later analysis were more clonally expanded and had lower generation probabilities. A later analysis found that most CMV-associated TCR beta chains appeared HLA-restricted, with HLA associations seemingly driven largely by CMV exposure. The sequencing pipeline was judged likely to have produced a cluster of highly shared sequence variants as a technical artifact. Because the 87-base-pair reads could not distinguish some IMGT-functional V segments, including TRBV6-2 and TRBV6-3, those segments were excluded. V-gene and J-gene trimming of TCR beta chains was associated with a missense DCLRE1C variant in a later genetic analysis, and the association was replicated in an independent cohort. In the study, around 150 TCR beta chains were listed as associated with cytomegalovirus. A later analysis reported that several top co-occurrence clusters appeared linked to parvovirus B19, influenza, CMV and Epstein-Barr virus. Compared with the roughly 600-donor mean, donors in an Asian-associated ancestry cluster had fewer N-insertions in productive TCRs, according to a later genetic analysis. The classifier was reported to diagnose cytomegalovirus status with high specificity and sensitivity in both the original cohort and the validation cohort. Most TCR sequences were seen in very few donors, while some public TCRs were found in many individuals. A later analysis found that TCR association rates varied across HLA loci, with DRB1 alleles showing the most associated TCRs and HLA-C alleles the fewest. In an earlier analysis of approximately 590 of the donors, most TCR beta V segments appeared in productive rearrangements about 87% or about 30% of the time, broadly matching IMGT annotations. CMV serostatus was the only immune exposure information available for the cohort. Assigning TCR associations to individual alleles was difficult when HLA alleles, especially DR and DQ, strongly co-occurred. A further reported finding was that TCR beta sequences accurately predicted the HLA-A and HLA-B alleles for most subjects in the first cohort. It was suggested by the authors that the approach could potentially be generalized to other disease states and immunological phenotypes. Sequencing depth was assumed to be roughly uniform across donors in the presence/absence analyses, though that assumption may not hold. Correlated functional status among segregating V segments might be attributable to linkage disequilibrium, but an unknown experimental factor could not be ruled out. Over 15 rarely observed V segments, including chromosome 9 orphons, were excluded from the earlier analysis of some 590 of the donors because counts were too low. A later analysis associated about 16,000 TCR beta sequences with specific HLA alleles at a false discovery rate of 0.05. The cohort was sequenced for TCR beta chains only, and without alpha or paired-chain data the features that could be detected were limited. Because HLA typing was unavailable for some donors at each locus, only the typed subset was used in association tests.

The sequenced material came from PBMCs. The receptor was derived from a man aged 35 to 55 in good health and CMV-seronegative. The chain joins TRBV5-6 to TRBJ1-5, with no D gene named confidently. CDR3 protein: CASTLAPGNQPQHF. The sequenced DNA is TGTGCCAGCACCCTAGCCCCCGGCAATCAGCCCCAGCATTTT.